These 13 T cell receptor beta chains share one sample of origin, sequenced in a study of blood T cell repertoires in COVID-19. Repertoires were generated with immunoSEQ multiplex PCR, while TCRdb's copy carries only in-frame clones and drops some. The data show about 130,000 clones, with around three quarters seen just once and about 40% held by the top ten. The sequencing sample was made of peripheral blood. The receptors were gathered from a man aged 40-50 years with active or convalescent COVID-19.

This chain uses TRBV19 with TRBJ1-2; D is possibly TRBD1 (5 bases). The CDR3 loop spans 15 amino acids. The germline V gene encodes CDR1 LNHDA and CDR2 SQIVND (reference sequence). V dropped 6 bases and J dropped 8 bases, with 22 bases sitting between them. CDR3 sequence reads: CASRNRTVTGGGYTF. DNA of the CDR3: TGTGCCAGTAGGAACCGGACGGTGACGGGGGGAGGCTACACCTTC. The full variable domain, completed using reference TRBV19 and TRBJ1-2, is DGGITQSPKYLFRKEGQNVTLSCEQNLNHDAMYWYRQDPGQGLRLIYYSQIVNDFQKGDIAEGYSVSREKKESFPLTVTSAQKNPTAFYLCASRNRTVTGGGYTFGSGTRLTVV.

The chain joins TRBV5-1 to TRBJ1-1; D possibly corresponds to TRBD1 (6 bases). V was trimmed by 3 bases and J by 0 bases, leaving 12 bases between them. There are 15 residues in the CDR3. Germline loops: CDR1 SGHRS, CDR2 YFSETQ. The CDR3 loop reads CASSSITGLNTEAFF. The CDR3 DNA follows: TGCGCCAGCAGCTCGATCACAGGGTTGAACACTGAAGCTTTCTTT.

The chain employs TRBV5-1 and TRBJ2-2; no firm D call. The CDR3 loop spans 13 amino acids. CDR1 SGHRS and CDR2 YFSETQ come from the germline V gene. Trimming removed 4 bases from V and 6 bases from J, with 10 bases in between. For the CDR3, the DNA is TGCGCCAGCAGCCAAACATCCCCCGGGGAGCTGTTTTTT. Translated: CASSQTSPGELFF.

The chain joins TRBV7-2 to TRBJ1-6; no clear D gene. Germline CDR1 and CDR2: SGHTA and FQGNSA. The CDR3 has 15 residues. Trimming took 5 bases from V and 7 from J, leaving 15 bases between them. This CDR3 reads CASSAAEVGNSPLHF. The CDR3 DNA reads as TGTGCCAGCAGCGCAGCGGAGGTCGGGAATTCACCCCTCCACTTT.

The chain employs TRBV9 and TRBJ2-1; 9 nucleotides line up with TRBD2. CDR1 and CDR2 from the germline V gene are SGDLS and YYNGEE. Unmatched junction bases numbered 14, after V lost 4 bases and J lost 9 bases. The CDR3 length is 16 residues. CDR3 in DNA: TGTGCCAGCAGCCTTTCGGGACTAGCTCGAAATGGTGAGCAGTTCTTC. Translated, it gives CASSLSGLARNGEQFF.

This clone was seen once. V and J are TRBV7-3 and TRBJ1-1; 8 bases match TRBD1. Germline CDR1 reads SGHTA; CDR2 reads FQGTGA. The CDR3 covers 13 residues. Trimming took 5 bases from V and 13 from J; bases not matched to a gene: 12. As DNA, the CDR3 is TGTGCCAGCAGCCGTTCATCAGGGGGCGAGGGTTTCTTT. Encoded protein: CASSRSSGGEGFF.

The rearrangement links TRBV6-5 to TRBJ2-3; D perhaps matches TRBD2 (7 bases). Trimming took 5 bases from V and 11 from J, leaving 23 bases between them. The CDR3 extends over 15 amino acids. CDR1 and CDR2 (germline): MNHEY, SVGAGI. The CDR3 is CASSRGDIKASGQYF. The DNA for the CDR3 is TGTGCCAGCAGTCGGGGGGACATCAAAGCCTCTGGGCAGTATTTT.

The chain combines TRBV5-5 with TRBJ2-7; TRBD1 aligns across 8 bases. V lost 4 bases, J lost 0 bases, and 9 bases stayed unmatched. The CDR3 consists of 16 residues. Germline V CDR1 and CDR2: SGHKS, YYEKEE (reference sequence). CDR3 coding DNA: TGTGCCAGCAGCCTCCGACAGGGGCTTGGCTCCTACGAGCAGTACTTC. Amino acid sequence: CASSLRQGLGSYEQYF.

The V and J genes are TRBV18 and TRBJ2-5; 9 bases fit TRBD2. The trim removed 0 bases at V and 5 bases at J, leaving 4 bases unmatched. CDR1 and CDR2 from the germline V gene are KGHSH and LQKENI. The CDR3 extends over 15 amino acids. CDR3 amino acids: CASSPPRTSAETQYF. DNA of the CDR3: TGTGCCAGCTCACCACCACGGACTAGCGCCGAGACCCAGTACTTC. The whole variable domain, filled in from reference TRBV18 and TRBJ2-5, reads NAGVMQNPRHLVRRRGQEARLRCSPMKGHSHVYWYRQLPEEGLKFMVYLQKENIIDESGMPKERFSAEFPKEGPSILRIQQVVRGDSAAYFCASSPPRTSAETQYFGPGTRLLVL.

V and J are TRBV29-1 and TRBJ2-2; tentatively, D is TRBD2 (5 bases). CDR1 is SQVTM and CDR2 is ANQGSEA in the germline V gene. V was clipped by 5 bases and J by 4 bases, with 11 bases between them. CDR3 length: 13 residues. The CDR3 nucleotides read TGCAGCGTTTTTGCTCGGGGCACCGGGGAGCTGTTTTTT. It is translated as CSVFARGTGELFF.

The chain links TRBV28 to TRBJ1-1; D gene uncertain. Germline V gene data show CDR1 as MDHEN and CDR2 as SYDVKM. Trimming took 2 bases from V and 6 from J, leaving 10 bases between them. The CDR3 has 13 amino acids. This chain's CDR3 is CASSLEPPSEAFF. Here the CDR3 DNA reads TGTGCCAGCAGTTTAGAGCCCCCGTCTGAAGCTTTCTTT.

A few counts support this clone. This chain links TRBV7-2 with TRBJ1-5, with TRBD1 matching 10 bases. This CDR3 comprises 14 residues. Germline assignment: CDR1 SGHTA and CDR2 FQGNSA. Trimming at V came to 4 bases and at J to 4 bases, leaving 1 base not matched to a gene. This CDR3 reads CASSWTGGNQPQHF. The DNA for the CDR3 is TGTGCCAGCAGCTGGACAGGGGGGAATCAGCCCCAGCATTTT.

This chain links TRBV4-2 with TRBJ1-1, with 8 bases identical to TRBD1. The V gene end was trimmed by 0 bases and the J gene end by 5 bases; junction bases not matched to a gene: 5. Germline V gene lookup returns CDR1 LGHNA and CDR2 YNFKEQ. The CDR3 runs to 15 residues. CDR3 in amino acids: CASSQESRGQTEAFF. Written as DNA, the CDR3 is TGTGCCAGCAGCCAAGAGTCCAGGGGGCAAACTGAAGCTTTCTTT.